The 32 T cell receptor beta chains presented below share a single source sample, sequenced in a study of Ad26.COV2.S vaccination and SARS-CoV-2 variants (dated by TCRdb to the early 2020s). This sample's treatment or condition label indicates: about 20 received Ad26.COV2.S at low or high dose, single or two shots; about 5 received placebo; per-sample allocation not given. Repertoires of vaccine and placebo recipients were sequenced from samples collected on day 63 after the first injection. Library construction relied on the immunoSEQ multiplex PCR assay. TCRdb carries this immuneACCESS record with in-frame sequences only. Its versions omit some clonotypes, under half of them owing to an unresolved V gene in the studies checked, with the rest unexplained. The sample yields approximately 400,000 clones; 85% were counted once. Together, the top ten hold about 3.3% of the sample. The source material was peripheral blood, sampled in a trial of Ad26.COV2.S vaccine versus placebo. These receptors came from a person between 18 and 65 years old who received the Ad26.COV2.S COVID-19 vaccine or a placebo.

The chain's CDR3 is CASSGSVDQETQYF. The DNA of the CDR3 is TGTGCCAGCTCGGGCTCGGTCGACCAAGAGACCCAGTACTTC. This chain uses TRBV18 with TRBJ2-5; D gene ambiguous. Germline V gene data show CDR1 as KGHSH and CDR2 as LQKENI. The CDR3 contains 14 residues. Trimming stripped 6 bases from V and 0 bases from J, with 11 bases between.

The chain combines TRBV29-1 with TRBJ2-1; D possibly corresponds to TRBD1 (7 bases). The germline V and J ends were trimmed by 6 bases and 9 bases, with 27 bases remaining between them. Germline V gene lookup returns CDR1 SQVTM and CDR2 ANQGSEA. This CDR3 comprises 16 residues. CDR3 nucleotides: TGCAGCGTAGAGCTGACAGGGAGGTTCGTAGGGCTTGAGCAGTTCTTC. Protein product: CSVELTGRFVGLEQFF.

CDR3 in amino acids: CASSIITGYQPQHF. Written as DNA, the CDR3 is TGTGCCAGTAGTATCATTACAGGGTACCAGCCCCAGCATTTT. V and J are TRBV19 and TRBJ1-5, with TRBD1 as a possible D gene (6 bases). Germline V gene sequence: CDR1 LNHDA, CDR2 SQIVND (reference sequence). Trimming left V 3 bases short and J 7 bases short, with 13 bases between. The CDR3 is 14 amino acids.

This clone was found a few times. The V gene is TRBV29-1, the J gene TRBJ2-3; either TRBD1 or TRBD2 may fit D (5 bases each). Germline CDR1 SQVTM, CDR2 ANQGSEA. The CDR3 covers 14 residues. Trimming removed 4 bases from V and 1 base from J, with 12 bases in between. The CDR3 nucleotides read TGCAGCGTTGCGCGAGGGGACCGCACAGATACGCAGTATTTT. Amino acid sequence: CSVARGDRTDTQYF.

The chain has TRBV29-1 and TRBJ1-1, with TRBD1 matching 12 bases. V trimming: 3 bases; J trimming: 0 bases; junction bases outside the gene matches: 14. The CDR3 loop spans 19 amino acids. The germline V gene encodes CDR1 SQVTM and CDR2 ANQGSEA. The CDR3 sequence is CSVDPGQGAQTGMNTEAFF. The CDR3 nucleotides are TGCAGCGTTGATCCGGGACAGGGGGCTCAAACGGGCATGAACACTGAAGCTTTCTTT.

This chain uses TRBV20-1 with TRBJ1-5; no definite D call. Germline loops: CDR1 DFQATT, CDR2 SNEGSKA (reference sequence). V dropped 3 bases and J dropped 2 bases, with 14 bases sitting between them. The CDR3 is 15 amino acids. The CDR3 spells CSASLGGHGNQPQHF. The CDR3 DNA follows: TGCAGTGCTAGTTTAGGAGGTCATGGCAATCAGCCCCAGCATTTT.

V usage is TRBV29-1 and J usage is TRBJ1-1; no reliable D call. Germline V gene data show CDR1 as SQVTM and CDR2 as ANQGSEA. The CDR3 runs 12 residues. V shed 4 bases and J shed 5 bases, with 11 bases lying between them. CDR3 region: CSVVAGMTEAFF. Here the CDR3 DNA reads TGCAGCGTTGTGGCAGGAATGACTGAAGCTTTCTTT.

V gene TRBV2 combines with J gene TRBJ2-2, with D hard to call. Germline V gene sequence: CDR1 SNHLY, CDR2 FYNNEI. The CDR3 is 15 amino acids. The V and J ends lost 7 bases and 0 bases respectively, with 12 bases between them. Here the CDR3 reads CASKPTGPNTGELFF. CDR3 in DNA: TGTGCCAGCAAACCAACGGGCCCGAACACCGGGGAGCTGTTTTTT.

The chain joins TRBV15 to TRBJ2-5; no firm D call. CDR1 is LNHNV, CDR2 YYDKDF, per germline (reference sequence). The CDR3 has 12 residues. V gave up 1 base and J gave up 5 bases, with 5 bases separating them. The CDR3 sequence: CATSRVLETQYF. In DNA form, the CDR3 reads TGTGCCACCAGCAGAGTGTTGGAGACCCAGTACTTC.

The genes are TRBV18 and TRBJ2-7, with TRBD1 identical over 9 bases. V gave up 0 bases and J gave up 5 bases; unmatched junction bases: 11. CDR1 is KGHSH and CDR2 is LQKENI in the germline V gene. The CDR3 covers 17 residues. For the CDR3, the DNA is TGTGCCAGCTCACCACCGACTTTTGGGACAGGGTACGACGAGCAGTACTTC. It encodes CASSPPTFGTGYDEQYF.

The gene calls are TRBV5-4 and TRBJ1-4; possible D gene TRBD1, 5 bases. V lost 0 bases and J lost 8, with 17 bases in between. The CDR3 has 16 residues. Germline V gene sequence: CDR1 SGHNT, CDR2 YYREEE (reference sequence). This CDR3 reads CASSLARQGVREKLFF. The CDR3 nucleotides read TGTGCCAGCAGCTTGGCCCGGCAGGGAGTAAGGGAAAAACTGTTTTTT.

This sequence joins TRBV3-1 (or the pseudogene TRBV3-2) and TRBJ2-7; TRBD2 agrees at 11 bases. Germline CDR1 reads LGHDT; CDR2 reads YNNKEL (reference sequence). The CDR3 length is 18 residues. V was pared by 1 base and J by 0 bases, with 8 bases of the junction left unmatched. The CDR3 here is CASSQGLAGGRSSYEQYF. The CDR3 region has the DNA TGTGCCAGCAGCCAAGGGCTAGCGGGGGGCCGTAGCTCCTACGAGCAGTACTTC.

J is TRBJ2-3 and V is TRBV6-5; TRBD1 agrees at 7 bases. Germline trimming cut 9 bases from V and 6 bases from J; bases unmatched to any gene: 9. CDR1 and CDR2 (germline): MNHEY, SVGAGI. CDR3 size: 13 residues. CDR3 in amino acids: CASGTVARDTQYF. The DNA of the CDR3 is TGTGCCAGTGGGACAGTCGCCCGGGATACGCAGTATTTT.

CDR3 coding DNA: TGTGCCAGCAGTCAACTAATGCTGACTCGGGGAGGCTACACCTTC. The encoded protein is CASSQLMLTRGGYTF. The rearrangement links TRBV9 to TRBJ1-2; D is uncertain. Trimming left V 5 bases short and J 8 bases short, with 22 bases between. The CDR3 sequence is 15 residues long. Germline-derived CDR1 and CDR2 are SGDLS and YYNGEE. Variable domain in full (rest from reference TRBV9 and TRBJ1-2): DSGVTQTPKHLITATGQRVTLRCSPRSGDLSVYWYQQSLDQGLQFLIQYYNGEERAKGNILERFSAQQFPDLHSELNLSSLELGDSALYFCASSQLMLTRGGYTFGSGTRLTVV.

The chain carries TRBV3-1 (or the pseudogene TRBV3-2) and TRBJ2-1, with 8 bases lining up with TRBD1. Germline lookup yields CDR1 LGHDT and CDR2 YNNKEL (reference sequence). The V and J ends lost 5 bases and 7 bases, in that order; junction bases with no gene match: 7. The CDR3 sequence is 14 residues long. Here the CDR3 DNA reads TGTGCCAGCAGCTCCGGGACAGGTGGAAATGAGCAGTTCTTC. Encoded protein: CASSSGTGGNEQFF.

The chain recombines TRBV27 with TRBJ1-5; unclear D gene. Trimming cost V 2 bases and J 0 bases, with 8 bases left between them. The CDR3 spans 15 residues. Germline CDR1 reads MNHEY; CDR2 reads SMNVEV (reference sequence). CDR3 in amino acids: CASSLVSHSNQPQHF. For the CDR3, the DNA is TGTGCCAGCAGTTTAGTCAGTCATAGCAATCAGCCCCAGCATTTT.

The chain recombines TRBV7-9 with TRBJ2-2; 8 bases line up with TRBD1. V lost 1 base, J lost 3 bases, and 1 base stayed unmatched. The CDR3 covers 15 residues. CDR1 and CDR2 from the germline V gene are SEHNR and FQNEAQ (reference sequence). CDR3 protein: CASSLVGQDTGELFF. For the CDR3, the DNA is TGTGCCAGCAGCTTAGTGGGACAGGACACCGGGGAGCTGTTTTTT.

J is TRBJ1-2 and V is TRBV4-3; D is ambiguous. Germline assignment: CDR1 LGHNA and CDR2 YSLEER. This CDR3 is built from 17 residues. Trimming took off 0 bases at V and 0 bases at J, with 14 bases between the two ends. The CDR3 nucleotides read TGCGCCAGCAGCCAAGATAGGGCGGACGCCGCTAACTATGGCTACACCTTC. It is translated as CASSQDRADAANYGYTF.

The chain has TRBV6-2 or TRBV6-3 and TRBJ2-7; unclear D gene. This CDR3 spans 16 amino acids. Trimming cost V 0 bases and J 2 bases, with 14 bases left between them. The germline gives CDR1 MNHEY, CDR2 SVGEGT. CDR3 sequence: CASSYSLAENTYEQYF. In DNA, the CDR3 is TGTGCCAGCAGTTACTCGTTGGCAGAAAATACCTACGAGCAGTACTTC.

The gene calls are TRBV24-1 and TRBJ2-1, with 9 bases identical to TRBD2. Germline lookup yields CDR1 KGHDR and CDR2 SFDVKD. CDR3 size: 17 residues. After removal of 0 bases from V and 5 bases from J, the junction contained 7 bases not matched to a gene. CDR3 sequence: CATSDLPRGRANNEQFF. The DNA for the CDR3 is TGTGCCACCAGTGATTTGCCTCGCGGGAGGGCCAACAATGAGCAGTTCTTC.

This clone was counted a single time. The rearrangement uses TRBV4-2 and TRBJ2-5, with D possibly matching TRBD1 (6 bases). CDR3 length: 15 residues. Per germline, CDR1 LGHNA and CDR2 YNFKEQ. The V and J ends lost 0 bases and 1 base respectively, with 9 bases between them. The CDR3 region is CASSQDRGTQETQYF. CDR3 in DNA: TGTGCCAGCAGCCAAGATAGGGGGACCCAAGAGACCCAGTACTTC.

The chain carries TRBV5-1 and TRBJ2-3; D is possibly TRBD2 (6 bases). Germline CDR1 SGHRS, CDR2 YFSETQ. V dropped 8 bases and J dropped 0 bases, with 13 bases sitting between them. This CDR3 spans 14 amino acids. The CDR3 DNA follows: TGCGCCAGTGTAAGGGGAGGAAGCACAGATACGCAGTATTTT. The encoded protein is CASVRGGSTDTQYF.

V is TRBV6-5 and J is TRBJ2-7; 10 bases match TRBD2. V trimming: 0 bases; J trimming: 4 bases; junction bases outside the gene matches: 3. The CDR3 contains 15 residues. The germline V gene encodes CDR1 MNHEY and CDR2 SVGAGI. The CDR3 coding sequence is TGTGCCAGCAGTTACTCCCTAGCGGGAGCATACGAGCAGTACTTC. Translation gives CASSYSLAGAYEQYF.

The V call is TRBV15, the J call TRBJ1-1; D gene ambiguous. Germline CDR1 reads LNHNV; CDR2 reads YYDKDF (reference sequence). The CDR3 length is 12 residues. Between the trimmed V and J ends, which lost 0 bases and 6 bases, there was a span of 5 bases. In DNA form, the CDR3 reads TGTGCCACCAGCAGAGATCGCGCTGAAGCTTTCTTT. Translated: CATSRDRAEAFF.

The genes are TRBV5-1 and TRBJ2-2, with no clear D. V was shortened by 1 base and J by 6 bases, with 13 bases between the two germline ends. Germline V gives CDR1 SGHRS, CDR2 YFSETQ. There are 15 residues in the CDR3. As DNA, the CDR3 is TGCGCCAGCAGCTTGTTAGGCCTGGTGGCCGGGGAGCTGTTTTTT. Its protein product is CASSLLGLVAGELFF.

The chain uses TRBV3-1 (or the pseudogene TRBV3-2) and TRBJ2-1; D is tentatively TRBD1 or TRBD2 (6 bases each). Germline V gene lookup returns CDR1 LGHDT and CDR2 YNNKEL (reference sequence). Trimming left V 4 bases short and J 4 bases short, with 14 bases between. The CDR3 spans 15 residues. The CDR3, as DNA: TGTGCCAGCAGCCGTTTGAGGGGGGCTTACAATGAGCAGTTCTTC. This gives the protein CASSRLRGAYNEQFF.

The chain has TRBV6-5 and TRBJ1-1; no reliable D call. Per germline, CDR1 MNHEY and CDR2 SVGAGI. The CDR3 runs 15 residues. The germline V and J ends were trimmed by 5 bases and 1 base, with 14 bases remaining between them. The CDR3 loop is CASSPRLLRNTEAFF. CDR3 DNA: TGTGCCAGCAGTCCGAGACTCCTCCGGAACACTGAAGCTTTCTTT.

Details on this clone: Other nucleotide sequences from this sample produce the same CDR3. The V gene is TRBV27, the J gene TRBJ2-5, with D unclear. CDR1 MNHEY and CDR2 SMNVEV come from the germline V gene (reference sequence). V lost 2 bases to trimming and J lost 2 bases, with 6 bases between them. This CDR3 has 13 amino acids. Here the CDR3 DNA reads TGTGCCAGCAGTTTACAACCACAAGAGACCCAGTACTTC. This encodes CASSLQPQETQYF.

J is TRBJ1-5 and V is TRBV2; D gene unclear. The germline V gene encodes CDR1 SNHLY and CDR2 FYNNEI. This CDR3 region has 14 residues. V was trimmed by 3 bases and J by 3 bases, leaving 9 bases between them. Written as DNA, the CDR3 is TGTGCCAGCAGTGAGGCTGGGGTCAATCAGCCCCAGCATTTT. This sequence encodes CASSEAGVNQPQHF.

The CDR3 bases are TGCGCCAGCAGCCAAGTCTACAGGGCGGACTACGAGCAGTACTTC. It yields the protein CASSQVYRADYEQYF. The rearrangement uses TRBV4-3 and TRBJ2-7, with a possible D match to TRBD1 (6 bases). V was trimmed by 1 base and J by 3 bases, leaving 13 bases between them. The CDR3 length is 15 residues. The germline gives CDR1 LGHNA, CDR2 YSLEER.

The J gene is TRBJ1-1, the V gene TRBV28; tentative D call: TRBD1 (6 bases). CDR1 MDHEN and CDR2 SYDVKM come from the germline V gene. The CDR3 runs to 15 residues. V gave up 4 bases and J gave up 0 bases, with 12 bases separating them. The CDR3 here is CASSSAGELNTEAFF. The CDR3, as DNA: TGTGCCAGCAGTTCCGCAGGGGAACTGAACACTGAAGCTTTCTTT.

The J gene is TRBJ2-3, the V gene TRBV7-2; 7 positions agree with TRBD1. The V gene's germline CDR1 is SGHTA and CDR2 FQGNSA. The V and J ends lost 4 bases and 11 bases, in that order; junction bases with no gene match: 9. This CDR3 has 13 amino acids. DNA for the CDR3: TGTGCCAGCAGCTCAGCGAGTGGGACAGAGCAGTATTTT. Amino acid sequence: CASSSASGTEQYF. Based on the CDR3 plus reference TRBV7-2 and TRBJ2-3, the full variable domain is GAGVSQSPSNKVTEKGKDVELRCDPISGHTALYWYRQSLGQGLEFLIYFQGNSAPDKSGLPSDRFSAERTGGSVSTLTIQRTQQEDSAVYLCASSSASGTEQYFGPGTRLTVL.